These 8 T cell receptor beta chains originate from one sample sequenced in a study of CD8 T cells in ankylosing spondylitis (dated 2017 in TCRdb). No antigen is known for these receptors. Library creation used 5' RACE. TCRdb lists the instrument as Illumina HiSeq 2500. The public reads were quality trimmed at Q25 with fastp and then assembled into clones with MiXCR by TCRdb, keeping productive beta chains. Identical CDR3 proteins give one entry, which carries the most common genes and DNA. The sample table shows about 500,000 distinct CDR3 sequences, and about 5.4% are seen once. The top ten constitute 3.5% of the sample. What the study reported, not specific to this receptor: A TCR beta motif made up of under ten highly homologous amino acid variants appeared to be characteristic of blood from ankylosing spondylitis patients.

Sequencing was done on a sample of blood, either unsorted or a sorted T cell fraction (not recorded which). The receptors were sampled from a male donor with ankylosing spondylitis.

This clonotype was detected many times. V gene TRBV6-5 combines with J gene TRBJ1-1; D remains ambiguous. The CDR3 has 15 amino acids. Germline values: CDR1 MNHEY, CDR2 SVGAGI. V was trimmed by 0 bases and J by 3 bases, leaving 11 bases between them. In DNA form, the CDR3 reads TGTGCCAGCAGTTACTCTGGAAATGAGGACACTGAAGCTTTCTTT. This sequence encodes CASSYSGNEDTEAFF.

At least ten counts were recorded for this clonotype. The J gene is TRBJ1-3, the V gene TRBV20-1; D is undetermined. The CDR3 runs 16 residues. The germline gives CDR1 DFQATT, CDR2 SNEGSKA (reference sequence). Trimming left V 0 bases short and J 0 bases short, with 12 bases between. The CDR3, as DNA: TGCAGTGCTAGAGACGGCGAGTTATACTCTGGAAACACCATATATTTT. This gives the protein CSARDGELYSGNTIYF.

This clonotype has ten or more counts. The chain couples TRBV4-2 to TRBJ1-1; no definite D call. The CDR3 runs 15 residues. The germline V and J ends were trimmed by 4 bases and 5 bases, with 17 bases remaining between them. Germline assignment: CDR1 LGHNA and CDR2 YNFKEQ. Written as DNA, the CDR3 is TGTGCCAGCAGCCGATCCCGAGTTGGGGAAACTGAAGCTTTCTTT. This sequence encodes CASSRSRVGETEAFF.

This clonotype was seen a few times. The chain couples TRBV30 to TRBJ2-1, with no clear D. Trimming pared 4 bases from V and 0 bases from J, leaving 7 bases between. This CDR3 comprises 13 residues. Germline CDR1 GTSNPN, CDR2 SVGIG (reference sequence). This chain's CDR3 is CAWTGSSYNEQFF. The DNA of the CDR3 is TGTGCCTGGACGGGTAGCTCCTACAATGAGCAGTTCTTC.

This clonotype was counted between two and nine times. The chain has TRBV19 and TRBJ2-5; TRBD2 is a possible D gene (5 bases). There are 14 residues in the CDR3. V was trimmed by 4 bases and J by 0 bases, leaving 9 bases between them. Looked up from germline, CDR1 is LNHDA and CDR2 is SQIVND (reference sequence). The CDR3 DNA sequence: TGTGCCAGTAGTAGAGACGGGAACCAAGAGACCCAGTACTTC. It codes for CASSRDGNQETQYF. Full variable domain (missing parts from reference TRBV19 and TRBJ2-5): DGGITQSPKYLFRKEGQNVTLSCEQNLNHDAMYWYRQDPGQGLRLIYYSQIVNDFQKGDIAEGYSVSREKKESFPLTVTSAQKNPTAFYLCASSRDGNQETQYFGPGTRLLVL.

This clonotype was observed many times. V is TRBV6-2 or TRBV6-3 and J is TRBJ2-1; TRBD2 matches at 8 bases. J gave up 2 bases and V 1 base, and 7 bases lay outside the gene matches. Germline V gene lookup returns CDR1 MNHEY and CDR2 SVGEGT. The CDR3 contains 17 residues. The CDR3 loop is CASSYYHGSGTYNEQFF. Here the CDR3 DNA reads TGTGCCAGCAGTTACTACCACGGTAGCGGGACCTACAATGAGCAGTTCTTC.

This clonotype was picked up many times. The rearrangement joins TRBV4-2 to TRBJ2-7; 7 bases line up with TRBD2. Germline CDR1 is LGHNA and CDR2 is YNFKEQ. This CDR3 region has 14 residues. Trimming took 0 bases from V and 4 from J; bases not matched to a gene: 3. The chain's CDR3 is CASSQDLSGYEQYF. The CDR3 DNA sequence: TGTGCCAGCAGCCAAGATCTTAGCGGGTACGAGCAGTACTTC.

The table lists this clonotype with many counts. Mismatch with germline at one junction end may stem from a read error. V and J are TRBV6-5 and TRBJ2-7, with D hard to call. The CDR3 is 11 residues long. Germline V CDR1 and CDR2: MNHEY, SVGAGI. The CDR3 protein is CASSNSYEQYF. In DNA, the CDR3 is TGTGCCAGCAGTAACTCCTACGAGCAGTACTTC.